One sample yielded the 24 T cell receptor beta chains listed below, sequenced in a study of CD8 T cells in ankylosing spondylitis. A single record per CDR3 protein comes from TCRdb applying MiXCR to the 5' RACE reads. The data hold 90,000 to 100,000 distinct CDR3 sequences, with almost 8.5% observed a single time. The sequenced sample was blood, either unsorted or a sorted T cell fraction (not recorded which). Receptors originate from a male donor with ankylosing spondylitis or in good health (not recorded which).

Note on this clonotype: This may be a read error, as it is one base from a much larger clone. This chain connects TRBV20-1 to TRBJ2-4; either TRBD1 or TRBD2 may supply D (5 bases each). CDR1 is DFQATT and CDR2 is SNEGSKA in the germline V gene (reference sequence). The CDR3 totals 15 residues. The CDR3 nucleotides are TGCAGTGCTAGAGCTGGACATCTAGCCAAAAACATTCGGTACTTC. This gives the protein CSARAGHLAKNIRYF.

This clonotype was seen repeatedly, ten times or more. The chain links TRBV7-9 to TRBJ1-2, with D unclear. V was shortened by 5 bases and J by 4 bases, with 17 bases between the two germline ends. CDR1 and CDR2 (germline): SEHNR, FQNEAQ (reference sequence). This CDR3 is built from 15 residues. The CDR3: CASSPPGGESYGYTF. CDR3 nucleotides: TGTGCCAGCAGCCCTCCCGGTGGTGAAAGCTATGGCTACACCTTC. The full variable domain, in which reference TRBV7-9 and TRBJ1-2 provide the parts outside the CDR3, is DTGVSQNPRHKITKRGQNVTFRCDPISEHNRLYWYRQTLGQGPEFLTYFQNEAQLEKSRLLSDRFSAERPKGSFSTLEIQRTEQGDSAMYLCASSPPGGESYGYTFGSGTRLTVV.

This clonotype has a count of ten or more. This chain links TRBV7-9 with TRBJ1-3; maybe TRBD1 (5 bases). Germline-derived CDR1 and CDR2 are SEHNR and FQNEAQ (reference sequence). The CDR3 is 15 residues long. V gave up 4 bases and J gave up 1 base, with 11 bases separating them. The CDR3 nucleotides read TGTGCCAGCAGCTCGGGACGGAGGTCTGGAAACACCATATATTTT. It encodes CASSSGRRSGNTIYF.

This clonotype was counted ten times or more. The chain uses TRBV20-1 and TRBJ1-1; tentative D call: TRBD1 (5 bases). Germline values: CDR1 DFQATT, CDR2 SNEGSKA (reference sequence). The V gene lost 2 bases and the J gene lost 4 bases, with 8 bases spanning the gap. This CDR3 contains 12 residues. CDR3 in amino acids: CSARQGVTEAFF. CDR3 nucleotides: TGCAGTGCTAGACAGGGCGTCACTGAAGCTTTCTTT.

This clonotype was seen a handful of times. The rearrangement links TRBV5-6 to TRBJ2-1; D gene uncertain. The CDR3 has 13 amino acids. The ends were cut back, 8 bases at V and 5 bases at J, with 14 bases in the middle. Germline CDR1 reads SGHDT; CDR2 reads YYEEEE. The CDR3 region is CASSLLLHNEQFF. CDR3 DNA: TGTGCCAGTAGCCTCCTACTTCACAATGAGCAGTTCTTC. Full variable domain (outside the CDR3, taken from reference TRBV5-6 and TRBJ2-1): DAGVTQSPTHLIKTRGQQVTLRCSPKSGHDTVSWYQQALGQGPQFIFQYYEEEERQRGNFPDRFSGHQFPNYSSELNVNALLLGDSALYLCASSLLLHNEQFFGPGTRLTVL.

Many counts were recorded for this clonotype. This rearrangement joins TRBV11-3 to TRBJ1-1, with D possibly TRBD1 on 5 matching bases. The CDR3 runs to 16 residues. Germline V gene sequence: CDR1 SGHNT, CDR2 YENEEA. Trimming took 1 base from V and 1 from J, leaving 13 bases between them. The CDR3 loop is CASSLGGGGSNTEAFF. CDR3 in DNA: TGTGCCAGCAGCTTAGGGGGCGGAGGATCGAACACTGAAGCTTTCTTT.

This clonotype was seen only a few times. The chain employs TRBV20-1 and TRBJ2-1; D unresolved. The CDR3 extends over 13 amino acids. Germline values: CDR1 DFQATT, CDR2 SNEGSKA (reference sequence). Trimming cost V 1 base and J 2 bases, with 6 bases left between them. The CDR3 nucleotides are TGCAGTGCTAGAGTATCCACCTACAATGAGCAGTTCTTC. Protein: CSARVSTYNEQFF.

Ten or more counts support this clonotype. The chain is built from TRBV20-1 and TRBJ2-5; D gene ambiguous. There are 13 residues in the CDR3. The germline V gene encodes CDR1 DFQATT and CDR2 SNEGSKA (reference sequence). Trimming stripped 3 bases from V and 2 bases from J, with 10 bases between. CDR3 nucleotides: TGCAGTGCTAGCCTCCCTAGACAAGAGACCCAGTACTTC. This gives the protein CSASLPRQETQYF.

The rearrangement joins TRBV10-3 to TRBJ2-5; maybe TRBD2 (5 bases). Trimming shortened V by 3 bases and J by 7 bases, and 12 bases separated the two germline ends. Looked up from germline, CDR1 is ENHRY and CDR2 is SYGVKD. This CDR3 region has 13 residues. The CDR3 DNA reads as TGTGCCATCAGTGACAGCATGGGAGCGACCCAGTACTTC. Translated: CAISDSMGATQYF.

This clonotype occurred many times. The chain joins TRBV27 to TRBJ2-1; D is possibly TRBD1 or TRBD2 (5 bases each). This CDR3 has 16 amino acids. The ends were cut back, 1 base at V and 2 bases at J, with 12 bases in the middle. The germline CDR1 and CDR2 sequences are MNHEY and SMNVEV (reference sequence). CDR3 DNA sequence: TGTGCCAGCAGTTTATTATCAGGGAGCGCCTACAATGAGCAGTTCTTC. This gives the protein CASSLLSGSAYNEQFF.

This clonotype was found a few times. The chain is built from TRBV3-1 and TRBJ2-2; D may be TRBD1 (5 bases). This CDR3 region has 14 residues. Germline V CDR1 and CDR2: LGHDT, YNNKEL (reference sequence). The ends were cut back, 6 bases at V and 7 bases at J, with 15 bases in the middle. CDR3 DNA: TGTGCCAGCAGGAAAGACCAGGGAATCGGGGAGCTGTTTTTT. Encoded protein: CASRKDQGIGELFF.

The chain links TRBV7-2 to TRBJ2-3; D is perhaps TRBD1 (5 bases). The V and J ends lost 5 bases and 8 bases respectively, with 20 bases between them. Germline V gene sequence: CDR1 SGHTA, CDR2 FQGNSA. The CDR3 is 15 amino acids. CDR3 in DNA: TGTGCCAGCAGCGCCTCGGATACGCCTAGGGGTACGCAGTATTTT. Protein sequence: CASSASDTPRGTQYF.

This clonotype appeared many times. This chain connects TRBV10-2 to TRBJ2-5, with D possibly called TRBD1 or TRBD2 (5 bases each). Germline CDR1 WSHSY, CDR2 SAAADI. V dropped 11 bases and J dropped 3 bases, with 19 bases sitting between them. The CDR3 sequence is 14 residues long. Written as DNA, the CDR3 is TGCGCCGCGCGAGGGGTAGGAGATGAAGAGACCCAGTACTTC. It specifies CAARGVGDEETQYF.

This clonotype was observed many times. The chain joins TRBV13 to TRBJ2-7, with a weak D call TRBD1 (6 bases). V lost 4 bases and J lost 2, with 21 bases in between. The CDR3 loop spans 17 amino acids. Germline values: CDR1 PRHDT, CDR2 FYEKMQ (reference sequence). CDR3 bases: TGTGCCAGCAGCTCTTCCACCACCGGGACAAGGCCCTACGAGCAGTACTTC. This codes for CASSSSTTGTRPYEQYF. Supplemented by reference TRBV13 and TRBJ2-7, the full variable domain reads AAGVIQSPRHLIKEKRETATLKCYPIPRHDTVYWYQQGPGQDPQFLISFYEKMQSDKGSIPDRFSAQQFSDYHSELNMSSLELGDSALYFCASSSSTTGTRPYEQYFGPGTRLTVT.

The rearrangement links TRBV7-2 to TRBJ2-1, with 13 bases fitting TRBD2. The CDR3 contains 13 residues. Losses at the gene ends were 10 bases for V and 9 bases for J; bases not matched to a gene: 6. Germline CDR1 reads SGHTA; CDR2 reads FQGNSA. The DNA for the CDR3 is TGTGCCACCTCGACTAGCGGGGGGCTTGAGCAGTTCTTC. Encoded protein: CATSTSGGLEQFF.

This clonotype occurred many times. The CDR3: CSARALETGTEKVTQYF. The CDR3 DNA reads as TGCAGTGCTAGGGCCCTAGAAACCGGGACTGAGAAAGTGACCCAGTACTTC. The rearrangement links TRBV20-1 to TRBJ2-5, with a weak D call TRBD2 (6 bases). This CDR3 contains 17 residues. Trimming shortened V by 3 bases and J by 7 bases, and 27 bases separated the two germline ends. Germline V CDR1 and CDR2: DFQATT, SNEGSKA (reference sequence).

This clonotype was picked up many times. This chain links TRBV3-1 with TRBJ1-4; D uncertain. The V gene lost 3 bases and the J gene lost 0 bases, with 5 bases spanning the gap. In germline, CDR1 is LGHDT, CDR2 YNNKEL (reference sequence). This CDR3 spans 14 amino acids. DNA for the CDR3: TGTGCCAGCAGCCAGGATGCAACTAATGAAAAACTGTTTTTT. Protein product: CASSQDATNEKLFF.

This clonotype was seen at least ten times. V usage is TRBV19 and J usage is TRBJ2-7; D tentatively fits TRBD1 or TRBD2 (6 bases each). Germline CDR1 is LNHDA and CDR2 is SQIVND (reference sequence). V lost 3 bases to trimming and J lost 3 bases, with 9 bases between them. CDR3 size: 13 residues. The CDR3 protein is CASSIGGRYEQYF. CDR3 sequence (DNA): TGTGCCAGTAGTATCGGGGGCCGCTACGAGCAGTACTTC.

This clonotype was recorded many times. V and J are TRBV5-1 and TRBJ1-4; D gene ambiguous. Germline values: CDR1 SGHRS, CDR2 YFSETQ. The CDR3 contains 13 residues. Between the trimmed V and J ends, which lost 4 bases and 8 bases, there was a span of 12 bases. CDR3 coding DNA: TGCGCCAGCAGCCCAACCATGGGAGAAAAACTGTTTTTT. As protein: CASSPTMGEKLFF.

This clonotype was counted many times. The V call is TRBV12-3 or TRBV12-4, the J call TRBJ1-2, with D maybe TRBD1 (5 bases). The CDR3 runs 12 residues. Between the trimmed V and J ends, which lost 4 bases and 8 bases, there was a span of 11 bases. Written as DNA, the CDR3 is TGTGCCAGCAGTTCAGACAGTCGAGGCTACACCTTC. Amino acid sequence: CASSSDSRGYTF.

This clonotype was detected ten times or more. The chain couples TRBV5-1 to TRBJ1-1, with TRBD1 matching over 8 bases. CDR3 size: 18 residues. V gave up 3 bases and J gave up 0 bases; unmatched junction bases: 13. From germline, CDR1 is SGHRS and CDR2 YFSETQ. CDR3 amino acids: CASSSPGQGAFLNTEAFF. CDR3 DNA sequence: TGCGCCAGCAGCTCGCCCGGCCAGGGGGCATTCTTGAACACTGAAGCTTTCTTT.

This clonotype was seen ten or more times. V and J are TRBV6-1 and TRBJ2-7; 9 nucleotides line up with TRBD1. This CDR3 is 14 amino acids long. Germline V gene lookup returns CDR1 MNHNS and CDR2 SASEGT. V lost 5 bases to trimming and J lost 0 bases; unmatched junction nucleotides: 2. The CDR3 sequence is CASSPGQGSYEQYF. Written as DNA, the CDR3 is TGTGCCAGCAGTCCGGGACAGGGCTCCTACGAGCAGTACTTC.

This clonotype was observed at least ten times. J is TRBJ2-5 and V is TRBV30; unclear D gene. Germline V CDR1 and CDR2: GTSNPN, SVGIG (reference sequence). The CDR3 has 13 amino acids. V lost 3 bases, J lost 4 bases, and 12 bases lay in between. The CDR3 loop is CAWRLTKAETQYF. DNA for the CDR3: TGTGCCTGGAGACTTACCAAGGCAGAGACCCAGTACTTC.

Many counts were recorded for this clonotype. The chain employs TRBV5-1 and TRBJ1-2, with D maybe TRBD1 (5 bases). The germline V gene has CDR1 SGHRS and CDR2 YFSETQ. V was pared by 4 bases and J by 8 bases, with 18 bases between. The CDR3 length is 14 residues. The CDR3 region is CASSRAGVGDGYTF. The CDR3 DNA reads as TGCGCCAGCAGCCGGGCGGGGGTCGGAGACGGCTACACCTTC. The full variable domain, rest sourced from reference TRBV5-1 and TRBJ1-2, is KAGVTQTPRYLIKTRGQQVTLSCSPISGHRSVSWYQQTPGQGLQFLFEYFSETQRNKGNFPGRFSGRQFSNSRSEMNVSTLELGDSALYLCASSRAGVGDGYTFGSGTRLTVV.